Listed below are T cell receptor beta chains from one sample, sequenced in a study of identical twins. Each CDR3 protein gets one entry after TCRdb re-called the 5' RACE reads with MiXCR. This sample carries about 240,000 distinct CDR3 sequences, about 10% of them seen once, and the ten largest clones take less than 12%. The sample comprised memory T cells sorted from blood. These receptors were collected from a man aged 50 or older in good health. CDR3s include the opening cysteine and the closing phenylalanine or tryptophan. A D gene is named only where the DNA matches it firmly. Only some rows state a clone size, as once, few, many or a class for expanded clones.

CASSYTREEAYEQYF	TGTGCCAGCAGTTACACGCGGGAAGAGGCTTACGAGCAGTACTTC	-	few	15	TRBV6-2/TRBV6-3	TRBJ2-7
CASSLAETYMDTQYF	TGTGCCAGCAGCTTAGCCGAGACATACATGGATACGCAGTATTTT	-	many	15	TRBV7-2	TRBJ2-3
CASREQTSNQPQHF	TGTGCCAGCAGAGAACAGACTAGCAATCAGCCCCAGCATTTT	-	many	14	TRBV12-3/TRBV12-4	TRBJ1-5
CASMRLAGGETQYF	TGTGCCAGCATGAGACTAGCGGGAGGAGAGACCCAGTACTTC	TRBD2	many	14	TRBV27	TRBJ2-5
CASSPPTRQGWLRPLHF	TGTGCCAGCAGTCCGCCAACTCGACAGGGGTGGCTACGGCCCCTCCACTTT	TRBD1	few	17	TRBV6-2/TRBV6-3	TRBJ1-6
CASSYDRNYGYTF	TGTGCCAGCAGTTACGACAGGAACTATGGCTACACCTTC	-	many	13	TRBV6-5	TRBJ1-2
CASSLLGDFSTDTQYF	TGCGCCAGCAGCCTCCTTGGGGACTTCAGCACAGATACGCAGTATTTT	-	-	16	TRBV4-1	TRBJ2-3
CASSLRQLDEQFF	TGTGCCAGCAGTTTGAGGCAACTCGATGAGCAGTTCTTC	-	-	13	TRBV12-3/TRBV12-4	TRBJ2-1
CASSVEIGGPDEQYF	TGTGCCAGCAGCGTAGAAATTGGGGGGCCGGACGAGCAGTACTTC	-	-	15	TRBV9	TRBJ2-7
CASSLRREKLFF	TGTGCCAGCAGTCTACGTAGGGAAAAACTGTTTTTT	-	-	12	TRBV28	TRBJ1-4
CASSLAGFQQYF	TGTGCCAGCAGTTTAGCAGGGTTTCAGCAGTACTTC	-	many	12	TRBV12-3/TRBV12-4	TRBJ2-7
CASSPGQGGANYGYTF	TGTGCCAGCAGTCCTGGACAGGGGGGAGCTAACTATGGCTACACCTTC	TRBD1	-	16	TRBV7-9	TRBJ1-2
CASSDSGRSTDTQYF	TGTGCCAGCAGTGATTCTGGGAGAAGCACAGATACGCAGTATTTT	-	-	15	TRBV12-3/TRBV12-4	TRBJ2-3
CASSWDRANTEAFF	TGTGCCAGCAGTTGGGACCGAGCGAACACTGAAGCTTTCTTT	-	-	14	TRBV6-5	TRBJ1-1
CASSQGTSGRTGELFF	TGTGCCAGCAGTCAGGGGACTAGCGGGCGGACCGGGGAGCTGTTTTTT	TRBD2	-	16	TRBV27	TRBJ2-2
CASAPMRQGRVETQYF	TGTGCCAGCGCCCCGATGCGACAGGGGAGAGTAGAGACCCAGTACTTC	TRBD1	-	16	TRBV7-9	TRBJ2-5
CASSRPGGWSYNEQFF	TGTGCCAGCAGCCGGCCAGGCGGATGGTCCTACAATGAGCAGTTCTTC	-	-	16	TRBV14	TRBJ2-1
CASSLDTGTGTSKLYF	TGCGCCAGCAGCCTCGATACCGGGACAGGGACTTCCAAGCTGTACTTC	TRBD1	-	16	TRBV4-3	TRBJ2-7
CAWSRGRGTDTQYF	TGTGCCTGGAGTAGAGGGCGGGGGACAGATACGCAGTATTTT	TRBD2	many	14	TRBV30	TRBJ2-3
CASSLGIQGNTGELFF	TGCGCCAGCAGCTTGGGAATCCAGGGTAACACCGGGGAGCTGTTTTTT	-	many	16	TRBV5-1	TRBJ2-2
CASSQDIQREHNEQFF	TGCGCCAGCAGCCAAGATATCCAGCGGGAGCACAATGAGCAGTTCTTC	TRBD2	-	16	TRBV4-3	TRBJ2-1
CSVDSGSSTDTQYF	TGCAGCGTTGATAGCGGGAGCAGTACAGATACGCAGTATTTT	TRBD2	many	14	TRBV29-1	TRBJ2-3
CASSQEIIEFRNTQYF	TGCGCCAGCAGCCAAGAAATAATTGAGTTCCGAAATACGCAGTATTTT	-	many	16	TRBV4-3	TRBJ2-3
CASRIDQGGYGYTF	TGCGCCAGCAGAATAGACCAGGGGGGCTATGGCTACACCTTC	TRBD1	many	14	TRBV5-1	TRBJ1-2
CASSFPLAILQETQYF	TGCGCCAGCAGCTTTCCACTAGCGATCCTTCAAGAGACCCAGTACTTC	TRBD2	-	16	TRBV5-1	TRBJ2-5
CSVEKTANYGYTF	TGCAGCGTTGAGAAGACAGCTAACTATGGCTACACCTTC	-	few	13	TRBV29-1	TRBJ1-2
CSARAPSEKLFF	TGCAGTGCTAGAGCCCCTTCGGAAAAACTGTTTTTT	-	-	12	TRBV20-1	TRBJ1-4
CASSPRGGVDAEAFF	TGTGCCAGCAGCCCTAGAGGGGGGGTGGATGCTGAAGCTTTCTTT	-	-	15	TRBV9	TRBJ1-1
CASSLGRKAPVREAFF	TGTGCCAGCAGCTTAGGTAGAAAGGCCCCGGTCCGTGAAGCTTTCTTT	-	-	16	TRBV7-3	TRBJ1-1
CASSQDSFLETQYF	TGTGCCAGCAGCCAAGACTCCTTCTTGGAGACCCAGTACTTC	-	-	14	TRBV14	TRBJ2-5
CASSLSGTGDDEQYF	TGCGCCAGCAGCTTGTCTGGGACAGGGGATGACGAGCAGTACTTC	TRBD1	many	15	TRBV5-1	TRBJ2-7
CSASKVSSYEQYF	TGCAGTGCTAGCAAGGTCAGCTCCTACGAGCAGTACTTC	-	many	13	TRBV20-1	TRBJ2-7
CASSQTGQLNTEAFF	TGCGCCAGCAGCCAGACGGGACAGCTGAACACTGAAGCTTTCTTT	TRBD1	-	15	TRBV5-1	TRBJ1-1
CASSPLYRVDYEQYF	TGCGCCAGCAGCCCCCTGTACAGGGTGGACTACGAGCAGTACTTC	-	-	15	TRBV4-1	TRBJ2-7
CSVERVANTGELFF	TGCAGCGTCGAGCGGGTGGCGAACACCGGGGAGCTGTTTTTT	-	many	14	TRBV29-1	TRBJ2-2
CASSQDQGAGELFF	TGTGCCAGCAGCCAAGATCAGGGAGCCGGGGAGCTGTTTTTT	-	few	14	TRBV4-2	TRBJ2-2
CASSPFGTVYEQYF	TGTGCCAGCAGCCCCTTCGGGACAGTCTACGAGCAGTACTTC	TRBD1	once	14	TRBV3-1	TRBJ2-7
CASSQSGSSYNEQFF	TGTGCCAGCAGCCAGAGCGGGAGCTCCTACAATGAGCAGTTCTTC	TRBD2	-	15	TRBV3-1	TRBJ2-1
CSARDPSGQGAVYNEQFF	TGCAGTGCTAGAGACCCTTCGGGACAGGGGGCGGTCTACAATGAGCAGTTCTTC	TRBD1	many	18	TRBV20-1	TRBJ2-1
CASSPDSNYGYTF	TGTGCCAGCAGCCCCGACAGTAACTATGGCTACACCTTC	-	many	13	TRBV7-2	TRBJ1-2